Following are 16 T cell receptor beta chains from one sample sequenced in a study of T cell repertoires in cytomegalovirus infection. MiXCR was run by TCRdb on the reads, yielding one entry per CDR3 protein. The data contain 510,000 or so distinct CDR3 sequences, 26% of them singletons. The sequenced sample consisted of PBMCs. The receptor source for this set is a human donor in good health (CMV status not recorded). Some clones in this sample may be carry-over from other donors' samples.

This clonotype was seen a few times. CDR3 nucleotide sequence: TGTGCCAGCAGTTACTCGAAAGGGGGAGAGCAGTACTTC. It codes for CASSYSKGGEQYF. This sequence joins TRBV6-2 or TRBV6-3 and TRBJ2-7, with a weak D call TRBD1 (6 bases). V was shortened by 0 bases and J by 7 bases, with 10 bases between the two germline ends. CDR1 and CDR2 (germline): MNHEY, SVGEGT. This CDR3 spans 13 amino acids.

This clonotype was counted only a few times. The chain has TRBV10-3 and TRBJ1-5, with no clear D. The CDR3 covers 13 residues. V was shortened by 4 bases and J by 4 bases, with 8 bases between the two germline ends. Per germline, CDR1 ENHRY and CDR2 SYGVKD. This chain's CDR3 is CAISVNENQPQHF. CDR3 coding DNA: TGTGCCATCAGTGTAAATGAAAATCAGCCCCAGCATTTT.

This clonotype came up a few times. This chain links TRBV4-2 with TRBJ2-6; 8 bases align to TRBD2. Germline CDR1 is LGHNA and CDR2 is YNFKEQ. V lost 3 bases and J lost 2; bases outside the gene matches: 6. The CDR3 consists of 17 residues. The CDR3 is CASSHLNSGTGANVLTF. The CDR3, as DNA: TGTGCCAGCAGCCATCTGAATAGCGGGACTGGGGCCAACGTCCTGACTTTC.

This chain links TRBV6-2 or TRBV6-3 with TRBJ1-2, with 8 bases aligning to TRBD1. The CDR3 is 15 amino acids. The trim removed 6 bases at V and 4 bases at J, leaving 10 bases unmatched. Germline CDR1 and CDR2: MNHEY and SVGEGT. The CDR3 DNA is TGTGCCAGCAGCTACCTGAGACAGGGGAGCTATGGCTACACCTTC. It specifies CASSYLRQGSYGYTF.

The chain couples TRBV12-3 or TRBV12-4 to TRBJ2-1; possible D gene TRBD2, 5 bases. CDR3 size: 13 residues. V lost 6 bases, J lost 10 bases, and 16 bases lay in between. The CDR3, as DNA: TGTGCCAGCAGACTTCCTAGCTATGGGGAGCAGTTCTTC. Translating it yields CASRLPSYGEQFF.

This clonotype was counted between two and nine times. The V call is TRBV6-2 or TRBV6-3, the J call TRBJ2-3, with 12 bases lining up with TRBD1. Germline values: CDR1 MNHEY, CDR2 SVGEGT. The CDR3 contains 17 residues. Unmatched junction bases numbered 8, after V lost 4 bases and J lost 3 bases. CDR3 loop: CASSSGQGAYMTDTQYF. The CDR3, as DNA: TGTGCCAGCAGTTCGGGACAGGGGGCCTATATGACAGATACGCAGTATTTT.

CDR3 in DNA: TGTGCCAGCAGTTACTCAATCCGGCAGTTCGGAAACACCATATATTTT. It encodes CASSYSIRQFGNTIYF. This chain connects TRBV6-5 to TRBJ1-3; D is undetermined. V lost 0 bases to trimming and J lost 4 bases, with 13 bases between them. Germline V gene sequence: CDR1 MNHEY, CDR2 SVGAGI. The CDR3 is 16 amino acids.

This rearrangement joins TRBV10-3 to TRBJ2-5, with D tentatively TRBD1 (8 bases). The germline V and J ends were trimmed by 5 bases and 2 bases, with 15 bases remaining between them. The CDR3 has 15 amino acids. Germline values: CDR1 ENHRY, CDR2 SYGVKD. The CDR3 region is CAISSGQGGQETQYF. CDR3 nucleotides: TGTGCCATCAGTTCAGGACAGGGAGGGCAAGAGACCCAGTACTTC.

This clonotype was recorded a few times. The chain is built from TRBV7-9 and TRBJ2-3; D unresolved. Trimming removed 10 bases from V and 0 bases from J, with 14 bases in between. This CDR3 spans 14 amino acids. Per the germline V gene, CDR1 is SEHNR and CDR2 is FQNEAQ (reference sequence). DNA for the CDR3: TGTGCCACCACAAGGGCAACGAGCACAGATACGCAGTATTTT. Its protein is CATTRATSTDTQYF.

The CDR3 DNA is TGCAGTGCTAGAGATTATTCGGGGTCCTACGAGCAGTACTTC. Translating it yields CSARDYSGSYEQYF. The rearrangement uses TRBV20-1 and TRBJ2-7, with TRBD2 as a possible D gene (5 bases). CDR1 and CDR2 (germline): DFQATT, SNEGSKA (reference sequence). V dropped 0 bases and J dropped 1 base, with 10 bases sitting between them. The CDR3 spans 14 residues.

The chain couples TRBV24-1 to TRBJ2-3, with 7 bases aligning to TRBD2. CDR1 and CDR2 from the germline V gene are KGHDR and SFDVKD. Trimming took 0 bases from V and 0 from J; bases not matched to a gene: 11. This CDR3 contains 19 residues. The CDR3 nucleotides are TGTGCCACCAGTGATTTGGATCCGCGGGAGACCCCTAGCACAGATACGCAGTATTTT. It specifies CATSDLDPRETPSTDTQYF.

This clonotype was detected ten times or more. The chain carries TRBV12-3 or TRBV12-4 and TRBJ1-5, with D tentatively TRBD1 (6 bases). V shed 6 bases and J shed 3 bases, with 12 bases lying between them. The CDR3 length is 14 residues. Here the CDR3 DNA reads TGTGCCAGCAGCATTAGACAGGACAATCAGCCCCAGCATTTT. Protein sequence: CASSIRQDNQPQHF.

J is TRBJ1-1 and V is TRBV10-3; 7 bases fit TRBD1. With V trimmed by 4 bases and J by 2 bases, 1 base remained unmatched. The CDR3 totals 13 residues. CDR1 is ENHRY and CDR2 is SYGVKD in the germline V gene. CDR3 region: CAISGDSNTEAFF. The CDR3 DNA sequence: TGTGCCATCAGTGGGGACAGTAACACTGAAGCTTTCTTT.

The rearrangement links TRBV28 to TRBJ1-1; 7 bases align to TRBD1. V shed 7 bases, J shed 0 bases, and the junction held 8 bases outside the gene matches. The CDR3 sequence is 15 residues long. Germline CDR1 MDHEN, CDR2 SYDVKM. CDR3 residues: CASTLRDSLNTEAFF. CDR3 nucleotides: TGTGCCAGCACTCTAAGGGACAGCCTGAACACTGAAGCTTTCTTT. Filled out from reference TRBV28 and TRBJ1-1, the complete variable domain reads DVKVTQSSRYLVKRTGEKVFLECVQDMDHENMFWYRQDPGLGLRLIYFSYDVKMKEKGDIPEGYSVSREKKERFSLILESASTNQTSMYLCASTLRDSLNTEAFFGQGTRLTVV.

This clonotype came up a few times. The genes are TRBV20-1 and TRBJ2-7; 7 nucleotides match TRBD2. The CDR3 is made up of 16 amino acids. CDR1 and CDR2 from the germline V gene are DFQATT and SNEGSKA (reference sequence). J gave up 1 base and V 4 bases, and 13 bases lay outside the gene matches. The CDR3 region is CSATHFTGGGSYEQYF. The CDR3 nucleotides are TGCAGTGCTACCCACTTCACGGGAGGTGGGTCCTACGAGCAGTACTTC.

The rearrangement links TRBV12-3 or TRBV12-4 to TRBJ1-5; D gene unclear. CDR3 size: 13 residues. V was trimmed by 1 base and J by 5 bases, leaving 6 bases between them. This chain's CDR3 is CASSLEDYQPQHF. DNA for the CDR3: TGTGCCAGCAGTTTAGAGGACTATCAGCCCCAGCATTTT.